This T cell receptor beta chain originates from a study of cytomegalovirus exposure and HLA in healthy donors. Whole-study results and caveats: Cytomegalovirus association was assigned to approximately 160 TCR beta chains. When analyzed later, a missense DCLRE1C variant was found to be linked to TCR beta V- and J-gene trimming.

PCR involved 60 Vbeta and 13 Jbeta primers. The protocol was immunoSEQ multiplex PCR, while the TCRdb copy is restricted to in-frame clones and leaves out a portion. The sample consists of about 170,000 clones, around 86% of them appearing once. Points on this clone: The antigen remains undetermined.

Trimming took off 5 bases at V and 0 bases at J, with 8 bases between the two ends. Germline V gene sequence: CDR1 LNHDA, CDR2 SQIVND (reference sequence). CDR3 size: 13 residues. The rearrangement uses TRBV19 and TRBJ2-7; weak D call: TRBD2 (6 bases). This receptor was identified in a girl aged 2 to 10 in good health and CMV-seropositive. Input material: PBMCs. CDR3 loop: CASSDGSSYEQYF. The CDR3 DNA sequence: TGTGCCAGTAGTGACGGGAGCTCCTACGAGCAGTACTTC.